The clone carrying this T cell receptor beta chain was found many times. Axillary draining lymph nodes of breast cancer patients supplied the node samples. Via MiXCR, TCRdb re-called the multiplex PCR reads, giving one row per CDR3 protein. The table has about 200,000 distinct CDR3 sequences, 30% to 40% seen once; the top ten hold approximately 4.3%. This sample stems from a study of breast tumors, draining lymph nodes, adjacent tissues. CDR3 length: 15 residues. The V and J ends lost 6 bases and 1 base respectively, with 17 bases between them. The germline V gene encodes CDR1 SGHTS and CDR2 YDEGEE. This clonotype was sampled from a female donor with breast cancer. Some clones in this sample may be carry-over from other donors' samples. The V call is TRBV5-8, the J call TRBJ2-7; maybe TRBD2 (6 bases). Sequencing was carried out using axillary lymph node tissue. This CDR3 is CASKLGGGQSYEQYF. CDR3 bases: TGTGCCAGCAAGCTTGGCGGAGGGCAGTCCTACGAGCAGTACTTC.